Following are 20 T cell receptor beta chains from one sample sequenced in a study of regulatory T cells in long-lasting Graves disease. Time point reported: newly diagnosed GD, antithyroid drugs for less than 3 months. Scientists built the TCR library using RNA that was extracted from PBMCs. Libraries of TCR beta came from iRepertoire HTBI primers plus Arm-PCR of CDR3 regions. Each CDR3 protein is one row after TCRdb ran MiXCR on the multiplex PCR reads. The sample carries a few hundred thousand distinct CDR3 sequences, around 20% recorded once. The sample here was peripheral blood mononuclear cells (PBMCs), taken at new diagnosis, from a patient treated with antithyroid drugs. The origin of the receptors is a female donor with Graves disease.

Ten or more counts support this clonotype. This sequence joins TRBV20-1 and TRBJ2-1; 10 bases are a match to TRBD2. The trim removed 0 bases at V and 7 bases at J, leaving 9 bases unmatched. The CDR3 has 16 amino acids. CDR1 and CDR2 from the germline V gene are DFQATT and SNEGSKA (reference sequence). This CDR3 reads CSARDQVAGGFNEQFF. The CDR3 coding sequence is TGCAGTGCTAGAGATCAAGTAGCGGGAGGCTTTAATGAGCAGTTCTTC.

In this sample, this clonotype turned up many times. This chain joins TRBV11-2 and TRBJ2-1; D unresolved. The CDR3 covers 15 residues. V lost 1 base and J lost 4, with 11 bases in between. Germline CDR1 reads SGHAT; CDR2 reads FQNNGV. CDR3 residues: CASSLVFGKYNEQFF. The CDR3 DNA is TGTGCCAGCAGCTTAGTTTTTGGCAAATACAATGAGCAGTTCTTC.

This clonotype was observed many times. V and J are TRBV5-1 and TRBJ1-4; D perhaps matches TRBD1 (5 bases). The CDR3 length is 14 residues. CDR1 SGHRS and CDR2 YFSETQ come from the germline V gene. Trimming shortened V by 4 bases and J by 4 bases, and 11 bases separated the two germline ends. CDR3 DNA: TGCGCCAGCAGCCTGCGCAGGGATAATGAAAAACTGTTTTTT. Protein sequence: CASSLRRDNEKLFF.

The chain has TRBV20-1 and TRBJ2-2; possibly TRBD1 for D (6 bases). The CDR3 spans 13 residues. Germline assignment: CDR1 DFQATT and CDR2 SNEGSKA (reference sequence). Trimming took off 3 bases at V and 1 base at J, with 6 bases between the two ends. Here the CDR3 reads CSARTGNTGELFF. In nucleotides, the CDR3 is TGCAGTGCTAGGACAGGGAACACCGGGGAGCTGTTTTTT.

In its sample, this clonotype was seen a few times. The chain carries TRBV7-9 and TRBJ1-4; a possible D gene is TRBD1 (5 bases). The CDR3 sequence is 16 residues long. The V end was cut by 1 base, the J end by 8 bases, with 17 bases between. CDR1 and CDR2 (germline): SEHNR, FQNEAQ (reference sequence). The CDR3 protein is CASSLGGARDGEKLFF. The CDR3 DNA is TGTGCCAGCAGCTTAGGTGGAGCTCGGGACGGGGAAAAACTGTTTTTT.

The genes are TRBV7-9 and TRBJ2-1, with a tentative D call TRBD2 (6 bases). V was clipped by 5 bases and J by 0 bases, with 17 bases between them. CDR1 is SEHNR and CDR2 is FQNEAQ in the germline V gene (reference sequence). The CDR3 consists of 17 residues. The CDR3 bases are TGTGCCAGCAGCCCTCGAGGGGCGGGAAGCTCCTACAATGAGCAGTTCTTC. Encoded protein: CASSPRGAGSSYNEQFF.

Remarks on this clonotype: A far larger clone is just one base off, so this is likely a read error. This chain connects TRBV7-6 to TRBJ2-3; 14 nucleotides line up with TRBD2. The CDR3 covers 15 residues. Germline-derived CDR1 and CDR2 are SGHVS and FNYEAQ. Here the CDR3 reads CAGSRLAGGQDTQYF. CDR3 in DNA: TGTGCCGGCAGCCGACTAGCGGGGGGGCAAGATACGCAGTATTTT.

This clonotype was counted many times. V gene TRBV5-1 combines with J gene TRBJ1-1; 7 nucleotides align to TRBD1. This CDR3 has 17 residues. Germline V gene sequence: CDR1 SGHRS, CDR2 YFSETQ. After removal of 0 bases from V and 1 base from J, the junction contained 9 bases not matched to a gene. The CDR3 DNA follows: TGCGCCAGCAGCTTGGCCGCTCCGGGACAGCAGAACACTGAAGCTTTCTTT. It yields the protein CASSLAAPGQQNTEAFF.

This chain links TRBV9 with TRBJ1-5; D is unresolved. The V end was cut by 3 bases, the J end by 4 bases, with 14 bases between. Germline V gives CDR1 SGDLS, CDR2 YYNGEE. The CDR3 has 15 residues. The DNA for the CDR3 is TGTGCCAGCAGCGGCCAGGCAGGCAAGAATCAGCCCCAGCATTTT. It encodes CASSGQAGKNQPQHF.

This clonotype has ten or more counts. The V and J genes are TRBV6-1 and TRBJ2-7; D may be TRBD1 or TRBD2 (5 bases each). Germline-derived CDR1 and CDR2 are MNHNS and SASEGT. Trimming removed 5 bases from V and 6 bases from J, with 17 bases in between. The CDR3 runs to 14 residues. DNA for the CDR3: TGTGCCAGCAGTCCCGGGACGGCCCATCTCGAGCAGTACTTC. Its protein is CASSPGTAHLEQYF.

The CDR3 DNA reads TGTGCCAGTAGTATAGCCTACAGGGGAATGAACACTGAAGCTTTCTTT. It specifies CASSIAYRGMNTEAFF. This chain uses TRBV19 with TRBJ1-1; 7 positions match TRBD1. V lost 1 base to trimming and J lost 0 bases; unmatched junction nucleotides: 5. In germline, CDR1 is LNHDA, CDR2 SQIVND (reference sequence). CDR3 size: 16 residues.

In its sample, this clonotype was seen a few times. The rearrangement joins TRBV4-3 to TRBJ1-2, with TRBD1 as a possible D gene (6 bases). The V and J ends lost 0 bases and 4 bases respectively, with 12 bases between them. The CDR3 extends over 15 amino acids. Germline CDR1 reads LGHNA; CDR2 reads YSLEER. The CDR3 DNA reads TGCGCCAGCAGCCAAGATCGGGGGGCCGCCTATGGCTACACCTTC. It is translated as CASSQDRGAAYGYTF.

The table lists this clonotype with many counts. The CDR3 spells CASSLVAIITGELFF. In nucleotides, the CDR3 is TGTGCCAGCAGTTTAGTGGCGATAATTACCGGGGAGCTGTTTTTT. This rearrangement joins TRBV12-3 or TRBV12-4 to TRBJ2-2; no reliable D call. The CDR3 has 15 residues. The V and J ends lost 1 base and 5 bases respectively, with 11 bases between them.

This clonotype was observed many times. V is TRBV6-2 or TRBV6-3 and J is TRBJ2-1, with D maybe TRBD2 (5 bases). V lost 7 bases and J lost 4, with 17 bases in between. The CDR3 loop spans 15 amino acids. Germline lookup yields CDR1 MNHEY and CDR2 SVGEGT. The CDR3 sequence is CASKPGTRIYNEQFF. The CDR3 bases are TGTGCCAGCAAACCGGGAACTCGAATTTACAATGAGCAGTTCTTC.

This clonotype was found many times. J is TRBJ2-7 and V is TRBV13; tentatively, D is TRBD2 (5 bases). The V end lost 2 bases, the J end lost 3 bases, and 11 bases lay between the germline ends. This CDR3 is built from 14 residues. Germline V gene data show CDR1 as PRHDT and CDR2 as FYEKMQ (reference sequence). Here the CDR3 DNA reads TGTGCCAGCAGCTTAAGGGAGCATTACTACGAGCAGTACTTC. Its translation is CASSLREHYYEQYF.

This clonotype occurred many times. The chain recombines TRBV3-1 with TRBJ2-3, with 10 positions matching TRBD2. Germline assignment: CDR1 LGHDT and CDR2 YNNKEL (reference sequence). V was pared by 6 bases and J by 0 bases, with 6 bases of the junction left unmatched. The CDR3 runs to 16 residues. The CDR3 nucleotides read TGTGCCAGCAGTCTAGCGGGAGTTCGTAGCACAGATACGCAGTATTTT. Translated, it gives CASSLAGVRSTDTQYF.

Many counts were recorded for this clonotype. CDR3 in DNA: TGTGCCAGCAGAGAACAGGTTTACACAGATACGCAGTATTTT. Translated, it gives CASREQVYTDTQYF. The chain employs TRBV2 and TRBJ2-3; tentative D call: TRBD1 (5 bases). The CDR3 contains 14 residues. V lost 6 bases and J 2 bases, leaving 12 bases between the germline ends. Germline loops: CDR1 SNHLY, CDR2 FYNNEI. Full variable domain (outside the CDR3, taken from reference TRBV2 and TRBJ2-3): EPEVTQTPSHQVTQMGQEVILRCVPISNHLYFYWYRQILGQKVEFLVSFYNNEISEKSEIFDDQFSVERPDGSNFTLKIRSTKLEDSAMYFCASREQVYTDTQYFGPGTRLTVL.

This clonotype was picked up a small number of times. This chain joins TRBV6-1 and TRBJ1-1; 9 bases fit TRBD1. Germline values: CDR1 MNHNS, CDR2 SASEGT. The CDR3 consists of 14 residues. Trimming at V came to 0 bases and at J to 11 bases, leaving 7 bases not matched to a gene. Written as DNA, the CDR3 is TGTGCCAGCAGTGAAGCGTGGGGACAGGGTGACGCTTTCTTT. This encodes CASSEAWGQGDAFF.

This clonotype was seen a few times. J is TRBJ1-5 and V is TRBV27; D unresolved. The CDR3 is 13 residues long. The germline V and J ends were trimmed by 5 bases and 11 bases, with 16 bases remaining between them. Per the germline V gene, CDR1 is MNHEY and CDR2 is SMNVEV (reference sequence). The CDR3 is CASSRTKDVAQHF. The CDR3 DNA is TGTGCCAGCAGTCGGACCAAGGACGTGGCCCAGCATTTT.

This clonotype was seen ten or more times. This rearrangement joins TRBV3-1 to TRBJ1-5; D uncertain. Trimming pared 5 bases from V and 12 bases from J, leaving 17 bases between. The germline V gene has CDR1 LGHDT and CDR2 YNNKEL (reference sequence). The CDR3 covers 13 residues. This CDR3 reads CASSEFLLGNQHF. DNA of the CDR3: TGTGCCAGCAGCGAATTCCTTTTGGGTAACCAGCATTTT.